Each of the 15 T cell receptor beta chains below was sequenced from the same sample in a study of cytomegalovirus exposure and HLA in healthy donors. Sequencing used immunoSEQ multiplex PCR; TCRdb keeps in-frame clones, though not all of them. The sample carries about 260,000 clones, about 90% recorded once. Sample: PBMCs. The receptors stem from a woman in her 30s in good health and CMV-seronegative.

V gene TRBV7-9 combines with J gene TRBJ1-5, with a possible D match to TRBD1 (5 bases). Trimming left V 4 bases short and J 1 base short, with 8 bases between. This CDR3 spans 14 amino acids. Germline lookup yields CDR1 SEHNR and CDR2 FQNEAQ (reference sequence). CDR3 residues: CASSSTESNQPQHF. The CDR3 nucleotides are TGTGCCAGCAGCTCGACAGAGAGCAATCAGCCCCAGCATTTT.

V gene TRBV10-3 combines with J gene TRBJ2-7; 9 nucleotides line up with TRBD1. Germline assignment: CDR1 ENHRY and CDR2 SYGVKD. V gave up 11 bases and J gave up 6 bases; unmatched junction bases: 14. The CDR3 extends over 14 amino acids. The DNA of the CDR3 is TGTGCCCTACGGCCGGGACAGGGATTCGTCGAGCAGTACTTC. Translated, it gives CALRPGQGFVEQYF.

This clone showed up just a few times. The rearrangement uses TRBV19 and TRBJ1-1, with D perhaps matching TRBD1 (6 bases). The CDR3 totals 15 residues. Trimming removed 5 bases from V and 2 bases from J, with 15 bases in between. The germline gives CDR1 LNHDA, CDR2 SQIVND (reference sequence). CDR3 residues: CASSPPNRVNTEAFF. Here the CDR3 DNA reads TGTGCCAGTAGTCCTCCGAACAGGGTAAACACTGAAGCTTTCTTT. The full variable domain, with the rest looked up from reference TRBV19 and TRBJ1-1, is DGGITQSPKYLFRKEGQNVTLSCEQNLNHDAMYWYRQDPGQGLRLIYYSQIVNDFQKGDIAEGYSVSREKKESFPLTVTSAQKNPTAFYLCASSPPNRVNTEAFFGQGTRLTVV.

The chain couples TRBV18 to TRBJ2-5; 7 positions match TRBD1. The V and J ends lost 4 bases and 5 bases, in that order; junction bases with no gene match: 4. Germline CDR1 is KGHSH and CDR2 is LQKENI. This CDR3 contains 13 residues. CDR3 in DNA: TGTGCCAGCTCACTTACAGGGGTGGAGACCCAGTACTTC. Protein: CASSLTGVETQYF.

Worth noting for this clone: The sample has other DNA sequences that encode this CDR3 too. DNA of the CDR3: TGTGCCAGCAGTGAAGCGGGGGGTAGCAATCAGCCCCAGCATTTT. Translating gives CASSEAGGSNQPQHF. The chain uses TRBV6-1 and TRBJ1-5; a weak D match, TRBD1 (5 bases). Trimming stripped 0 bases from V and 0 bases from J, with 6 bases between. Germline V gene lookup returns CDR1 MNHNS and CDR2 SASEGT. The CDR3 sequence is 15 residues long.

The chain combines TRBV27 with TRBJ2-3; D unclear. Trimming left V 7 bases short and J 0 bases short, with 11 bases between. The CDR3 is 14 residues long. Germline values: CDR1 MNHEY, CDR2 SMNVEV (reference sequence). The DNA for the CDR3 is TGTGCCAGCATGGATCGTCCTAGCACAGATACGCAGTATTTT. This sequence encodes CASMDRPSTDTQYF.

V gene TRBV7-3 combines with J gene TRBJ2-7, with 7 bases that match TRBD2. The V segment lost 5 bases and the J segment 2 bases; nucleotides outside the gene matches: 3. Looked up from germline, CDR1 is SGHTA and CDR2 is FQGTGA. The CDR3 runs to 13 residues. The CDR3 bases are TGTGCCAGCAGCCTAGGACTAGCCTACGAGCAGTACTTC. Amino acid sequence: CASSLGLAYEQYF.

The chain is built from TRBV10-2 and TRBJ2-1, with TRBD2 matching 7 bases. Trimming took 11 bases from V and 5 from J; bases not matched to a gene: 12. CDR1 and CDR2 from the germline V gene are WSHSY and SAAADI. The CDR3 runs 14 residues. Here the CDR3 DNA reads TGCGCCGCGGCCAGAGCGGGACCCAACAATGAGCAGTTCTTC. Its protein product is CAAARAGPNNEQFF.

The chain combines TRBV7-2 with TRBJ2-1; D is unclear. Trimming cost V 1 base and J 5 bases, with 3 bases left between them. Germline CDR1 reads SGHTA; CDR2 reads FQGNSA. The CDR3 sequence is 12 residues long. This chain's CDR3 is CASSLDDNEQFF. The DNA of the CDR3 is TGTGCCAGCAGCTTAGATGACAATGAGCAGTTCTTC.

The chain recombines TRBV5-1 with TRBJ2-7; 10 positions match TRBD1. The CDR3 contains 16 residues. Germline trimming cut 4 bases from V and 3 bases from J; bases unmatched to any gene: 10. Germline CDR1 is SGHRS and CDR2 is YFSETQ. CDR3 DNA: TGCGCCAGCAGCCTGGAACCGGGACAGGGGTACTACGAGCAGTACTTC. Its protein product is CASSLEPGQGYYEQYF.

The chain employs TRBV15 and TRBJ2-3, with 8 positions matching TRBD2. The CDR3 runs 15 residues. In germline, CDR1 is LNHNV, CDR2 YYDKDF (reference sequence). V dropped 4 bases and J dropped 6; count of bases not matched to a gene: 9. CDR3 nucleotide sequence: TGTGCCACCAGCACCGGGGGACTAGGTTCGGATACGCAGTATTTT. This translates into CATSTGGLGSDTQYF.

The chain couples TRBV7-9 to TRBJ2-5; TRBD2 aligns across 10 bases. Trimming cost V 5 bases and J 5 bases; bases outside gene matches: 5. Germline CDR1 reads SEHNR; CDR2 reads FQNEAQ (reference sequence). The CDR3 runs to 14 residues. The CDR3 nucleotides read TGTGCCAGCAGCACCGGGACTAGCGTCGAGACCCAGTACTTC. Its protein product is CASSTGTSVETQYF.

This chain connects TRBV5-4 to TRBJ2-5, with TRBD1 as a possible D gene (5 bases). Germline CDR1 reads SGHNT; CDR2 reads YYREEE (reference sequence). The CDR3 runs to 14 residues. Trimming shortened V by 0 bases and J by 2 bases, and 8 bases separated the two germline ends. The CDR3 protein is CASSLVSGQETQYF. The CDR3, as DNA: TGTGCCAGCAGCTTGGTATCAGGGCAAGAGACCCAGTACTTC. Looking up the rest from reference TRBV5-4 and TRBJ2-5 gives the full variable domain: ETGVTQSPTHLIKTRGQQVTLRCSSQSGHNTVSWYQQALGQGPQFIFQYYREEENGRGNFPPRFSGLQFPNYSSELNVNALELDDSALYLCASSLVSGQETQYFGPGTRLLVL.

The chain employs TRBV27 and TRBJ2-3, with TRBD2 matching 9 bases. The junction had 4 bases not matched to a gene; V was cut back by 4 bases and J by 2 bases. Germline V gene data show CDR1 as MNHEY and CDR2 as SMNVEV (reference sequence). The CDR3 spans 15 residues. The CDR3 reads CASSSLAGVTDTQYF. The CDR3 nucleotides are TGTGCCAGCAGTTCTTTAGCGGGAGTCACAGATACGCAGTATTTT.

This clone turned up a few times. The DNA for the CDR3 is TGTGCCAGCAGGCTCGGGACCTCAGATACGCAGTATTTT. It yields the protein CASRLGTSDTQYF. The chain carries TRBV27 and TRBJ2-3; D assignment may be TRBD1 or TRBD2 (5 bases each). Per germline, CDR1 MNHEY and CDR2 SMNVEV (reference sequence). V lost 6 bases to trimming and J lost 4 bases, with 11 bases between them. This CDR3 region has 13 residues.